The 19 T cell receptor beta chains presented below share a single source sample, sequenced in a study of blood T cell repertoires in COVID-19 (TCRdb year 2020). Libraries came from the immunoSEQ multiplex PCR assay. Not all clones reach the TCRdb copy of this immuneACCESS table, which keeps in-frame sequences only. Checked studies attribute under half of the gap to unresolved V genes and leave the rest unexplained. The sample profile shows 110,000 to 150,000 clones; about 84% of them were found once. Over 4% of the sample is held by the ten biggest clonotypes. Sequencing was performed on peripheral blood. The receptor source for this set is a woman aged 45-65 years with acute or convalescent COVID-19.

J is TRBJ1-1 and V is TRBV4-2; no clear D gene. Deletions cut 0 bases from V and 5 bases from J, with 7 bases between. The germline gives CDR1 LGHNA, CDR2 YNFKEQ. CDR3 length: 13 residues. CDR3 sequence: CASSQEWQTEAFF. CDR3 sequence (DNA): TGTGCCAGCAGCCAAGAATGGCAGACTGAAGCTTTCTTT.

The genes are TRBV28 and TRBJ1-5, with no clear D. This CDR3 is built from 17 residues. Per the germline V gene, CDR1 is MDHEN and CDR2 is SYDVKM. Trimming cost V 5 bases and J 2 bases, with 19 bases left between them. The CDR3 DNA sequence: TGTGCCAGCAGTCCCCCTTCCTCGGCGGATCGCAATCAGCCCCAGCATTTT. Its protein product is CASSPPSSADRNQPQHF.

The rearrangement links TRBV13 to TRBJ2-7, with TRBD2 matching 7 bases. In germline, CDR1 is PRHDT, CDR2 FYEKMQ (reference sequence). Trimming cost V 5 bases and J 6 bases; bases outside gene matches: 4. This CDR3 spans 12 amino acids. CDR3 coding DNA: TGTGCCAGCAGCCCCCAGCGGGGCGAGCAGTACTTC. Its protein is CASSPQRGEQYF.

This clone was found once. V is TRBV9 and J is TRBJ2-3, with D perhaps matching TRBD2 (6 bases). V was clipped by 3 bases and J by 0 bases, with 14 bases between them. This CDR3 comprises 16 residues. Germline loops: CDR1 SGDLS, CDR2 YYNGEE. The CDR3 nucleotides read TGTGCCAGCAGCGGTCTAGGAGGGGCGAGCACAGATACGCAGTATTTT. This sequence encodes CASSGLGGASTDTQYF. Supplemented by reference TRBV9 and TRBJ2-3, the full variable domain reads DSGVTQTPKHLITATGQRVTLRCSPRSGDLSVYWYQQSLDQGLQFLIQYYNGEERAKGNILERFSAQQFPDLHSELNLSSLELGDSALYFCASSGLGGASTDTQYFGPGTRLTVL.

This clone was counted between two and nine times. The rearrangement links TRBV29-1 to TRBJ1-4; maybe TRBD1 (6 bases). V was clipped by 7 bases and J by 4 bases, with 13 bases between them. CDR3 length: 13 residues. Per germline, CDR1 SQVTM and CDR2 ANQGSEA. This CDR3 is CSGVDSYNEKLFF. Here the CDR3 DNA reads TGCAGCGGTGTGGACAGTTATAATGAAAAACTGTTTTTT.

The chain is built from TRBV9 and TRBJ1-1; weak D call: TRBD1 (5 bases). With 0 bases removed from V and 8 bases from J, the gap between germline ends came to 8 bases. Germline V lookup: CDR1 SGDLS, CDR2 YYNGEE. CDR3 length: 12 residues. The CDR3 DNA follows: TGTGCCAGCAGCGTAGAAAAGGGGGAAGCTTTCTTT. It encodes CASSVEKGEAFF.

The rearrangement joins TRBV5-1 to TRBJ1-2; D is unclear. Germline assignment: CDR1 SGHRS and CDR2 YFSETQ. V was shortened by 4 bases and J by 4 bases, with 11 bases between the two germline ends. The CDR3 contains 13 residues. This CDR3 reads CASSQGGSYGYTF. In DNA form, the CDR3 reads TGCGCCAGCAGCCAAGGAGGTAGCTATGGCTACACCTTC.

The chain joins TRBV19 to TRBJ1-1; weak D call: TRBD1 (6 bases). The germline V and J ends were trimmed by 10 bases and 3 bases, with 15 bases remaining between them. This CDR3 is 13 amino acids long. Germline V CDR1 and CDR2: LNHDA, SQIVND (reference sequence). CDR3 sequence (DNA): TGTGCCACCGGACAGTCTGTCTACACTGAAGCTTTCTTT. This gives the protein CATGQSVYTEAFF.

V usage is TRBV30 and J usage is TRBJ1-6; weak D call: TRBD1 (6 bases). Looked up from germline, CDR1 is GTSNPN and CDR2 is SVGIG (reference sequence). Trimming pared 6 bases from V and 14 bases from J, leaving 23 bases between. The CDR3 is 14 amino acids. This CDR3 is CACSRGVIIPALHF. The CDR3 DNA is TGTGCCTGCTCCAGGGGCGTCATAATACCGGCCCTCCACTTT.

This chain uses TRBV7-9 with TRBJ1-1, with D possibly matching TRBD1 (6 bases). This CDR3 region has 15 residues. From germline, CDR1 is SEHNR and CDR2 FQNEAQ (reference sequence). The V end was cut by 6 bases, the J end by 7 bases, with 21 bases between. CDR3 in DNA: TGTGCCAGCAGTTTTACCTATGCCGGACAGATTGAAGCTTTCTTT. It encodes CASSFTYAGQIEAFF.

This chain joins TRBV6-5 and TRBJ1-2; 12 nucleotides agree with TRBD1. CDR1 and CDR2 from the germline V gene are MNHEY and SVGAGI. This CDR3 has 14 amino acids. Germline trimming cut 6 bases from V and 8 bases from J; bases unmatched to any gene: 7. The CDR3 region is CASREGQGARGYTF. The CDR3 nucleotides are TGTGCCAGCAGGGAGGGACAGGGGGCGCGAGGCTACACCTTC.

This clone was seen more than once but under ten times. The chain combines TRBV7-2 with TRBJ2-1, with D uncertain. CDR3 length: 12 amino acids. Germline V CDR1 and CDR2: SGHTA, FQGNSA. V was trimmed by 5 bases and J by 9 bases, leaving 11 bases between them. The CDR3: CASSPSQIEQFF. CDR3 DNA sequence: TGTGCCAGCAGCCCCTCGCAGATTGAGCAGTTCTTC.

The gene calls are TRBV7-2 and TRBJ1-2; D might be TRBD1 (5 bases). In germline, CDR1 is SGHTA, CDR2 FQGNSA. The CDR3 consists of 17 residues. Trimming removed 4 bases at V and 1 base at J, with 19 bases between. CDR3 sequence: CASSSRTEGGGNYGYTF. The CDR3 DNA reads TGTGCCAGCAGCTCGAGAACAGAGGGCGGGGGTAACTATGGCTACACCTTC.

V usage is TRBV4-2 and J usage is TRBJ1-5; 8 bases match TRBD1. Germline-derived CDR1 and CDR2 are LGHNA and YNFKEQ. CDR3 length: 16 amino acids. Unmatched junction bases numbered 8, after V lost 1 base and J lost 6 bases. Here the CDR3 DNA reads TGTGCCAGCAGCCAAGGTGACCAGGGGGCTAGTCAGCCCCAGCATTTT. It is translated as CASSQGDQGASQPQHF.

The V and J genes are TRBV28 and TRBJ1-2; 8 bases fit TRBD1. The germline gives CDR1 MDHEN, CDR2 SYDVKM. V dropped 6 bases and J dropped 6; count of bases not matched to a gene: 9. The length of the CDR3 is 14 residues. CDR3 protein: CASSPPDRVNGYTF. DNA for the CDR3: TGTGCCAGCAGCCCTCCGGACAGGGTAAATGGCTACACCTTC.

The CDR3 coding sequence is TGTGCCAGCAGCTCAGCCGGACTCTATGGCTACACCTTC. Translation gives CASSSAGLYGYTF. The V gene is TRBV7-2, the J gene TRBJ1-2, with D uncertain. Germline V gene sequence: CDR1 SGHTA, CDR2 FQGNSA. Trimming removed 4 bases from V and 4 bases from J, with 10 bases in between. This CDR3 comprises 13 residues.

The V gene is TRBV11-2, the J gene TRBJ1-2; D ambiguous. V lost 1 base and J 8 bases, leaving 17 bases between the germline ends. The CDR3 is made up of 15 amino acids. The V gene's germline CDR1 is SGHAT and CDR2 FQNNGV. CDR3 nucleotides: TGTGCCAGCAGCTTAGTGGGCACGAGATTGGAAGGCTACACCTTC. It yields the protein CASSLVGTRLEGYTF.

This clone was detected a few times. The rearrangement links TRBV11-3 to TRBJ1-4; TRBD1 matches at 8 bases. V shed 5 bases and J 8 bases; nucleotides not matched to a gene: 10. This CDR3 has 15 residues. Germline CDR1 and CDR2: SGHNT and YENEEA. The CDR3 bases are TGTGCCAGCAGCGAAGGTGGGACAGGTGGGGAAAAACTGTTTTTT. This translates into CASSEGGTGGEKLFF.

Only a few counts were recorded for this clone. This chain connects TRBV19 to TRBJ1-5; TRBD1 agrees at 11 bases. CDR3 length equals 15 residues. Germline CDR1 and CDR2: LNHDA and SQIVND (reference sequence). V lost 6 bases and J lost 8; bases outside the gene matches: 9. In DNA form, the CDR3 reads TGTGCCAGTAGGCCGGGACAGGGGGTGAGCAAGCCCCAGCATTTT. Translating it yields CASRPGQGVSKPQHF.